This is a list of T cell receptor beta chains from one sample in a study of cytomegalovirus exposure and HLA in healthy donors. Method: immunoSEQ multiplex PCR; TCRdb's copy keeps in-frame clones and lacks some. Among more than 95,000 clones, around three quarters were seen once, and the ten largest hold 3.5% to 4.5%. The sample taken for sequencing was PBMCs. The receptors shown here come from a young man in good health and CMV-seropositive. Each CDR3 is given with its conserved first and last residue.

V	J	CDR3
TRBV4-2	TRBJ2-3	CASSQDLRGDTDTQYF
TRBV6-5	TRBJ1-4	CASSYSGGLKLFF
TRBV7-2	TRBJ2-3	CASSSGAGTDTQYF
TRBV11-3	TRBJ2-1	CASSGLGDYNEQFF
TRBV29-1	TRBJ2-5	CSASRGLEYPETQYF
TRBV20-1	TRBJ2-3	CSADAAPTQYF
TRBV12-5	TRBJ1-5	CASASGTHNQPQHF
TRBV5-1	TRBJ1-2	CASSLSAAYGYTF
TRBV5-1	TRBJ2-7	CASSLGQGPSPLYEQYF
TRBV27	TRBJ2-2	CASLSKRGSGELFF
TRBV29-1	TRBJ2-3	CSVGLAGGPADTQYF
TRBV5-5	TRBJ2-7	CASSQVSDSSYEQYF
TRBV2	TRBJ2-2	CASKEGAQSGELFF
TRBV6-5	TRBJ1-1	CASSPHRVQNTEAFF
TRBV27	TRBJ2-7	CASSFAGTETYEQYF
TRBV30	TRBJ2-7	CAWSVGLAESYEQYF
TRBV19	TRBJ1-6	CASSPWTDNSPLHF
TRBV30	TRBJ1-3	CAWTRDRSSPRGNTIYF
TRBV5-1	TRBJ2-3	CASSLFGGRAVDTQYF
TRBV11-3	TRBJ2-1	CASSSEDRREFF
TRBV9	TRBJ2-3	CASSGPGGGGATQYF
TRBV29-1	TRBJ1-1	CSVAVQGWNTEAFF
TRBV7-8	TRBJ2-7	CASSSRGGSAYEQYF
TRBV18	TRBJ1-1	CASSKDRDRYTEAFF
TRBV10-3	TRBJ1-2	CAIRDPSTDRIIRF
TRBV5-4	TRBJ2-1	CASSLDRGYNEQFF
TRBV10-3	TRBJ1-1	CAMRGDRGDTEAFF
TRBV27	TRBJ2-3	CASSLYDSSTDTQYF
TRBV6-6	TRBJ1-5	CASNRETYQPQHF
TRBV4-1	TRBJ2-1	CASSRVAGIGNEQFF
TRBV10-3	TRBJ2-1	CAISESPLDEQFF
TRBV7-2	TRBJ2-5	CASSFVMGGRDSLETQYF
TRBV28	TRBJ1-5	CASSSHRGSNQPQHF
TRBV21-1	TRBJ2-7	CASSTWLPQGGGFYEQYF
TRBV12-5	TRBJ2-7	CASGLGAGLSSYEQYF
TRBV27	TRBJ2-7	CASSSKQGLNEQYF
TRBV10-3	TRBJ1-2	CAITFGQDGYGYTF
TRBV5-1	TRBJ2-5	CASSWPLAGGETQYF
TRBV5-6	TRBJ2-7	CASSPSGSSYEQYF
TRBV7-2	TRBJ2-2	CASSSTGLASTGELFF
TRBV18	TRBJ2-7	CASSPPWGSGGSYEQYF
TRBV11-3	TRBJ2-1	CASSLDHQRGYNEQFF
TRBV6-1	TRBJ2-5	CASSGLEVPVRETQYF
TRBV30	TRBJ1-1	CAWSYQGHEAFF
TRBV6-5	TRBJ2-5	CASSYSGQRGTQYF
TRBV6-5	TRBJ2-5	CASSLSPYQETQYF
TRBV2	TRBJ2-7	CASSDRFYEQYF
TRBV7-9	TRBJ2-3	CASSSGLDSSTDTQYF
TRBV2	TRBJ2-2	CASQRRLVPSRELFF
TRBV5-1	TRBJ1-3	CASSSGTVSGNTIYF
TRBV9	TRBJ1-1	CASSVTGTDTEAFF
TRBV18	TRBJ1-4	CASSPQSGVNEKLFF